These 13 T cell receptor beta chains came from one sample sequenced in a study of shared clonotypes between healthy human individuals. Assay used: immunoSEQ multiplex PCR; TCRdb lists only in-frame clones, some missing. The sample holds fewer than 2.5 million clones, under 95% seen once. Sequencing was done on a sample of naive CD4+ T cells from PBMCs. Specified subset: CD45RA+ positively selected. These receptors were obtained from a man aged 18 to 29 in good health. Some clones in this sample may be carry-over from other donors' samples.

The chain is built from TRBV27 and TRBJ2-3; the D gene is possibly TRBD2 (5 bases). Germline lookup yields CDR1 MNHEY and CDR2 SMNVEV (reference sequence). This CDR3 has 16 residues. Trimming took off 1 base at V and 1 base at J, with 12 bases between the two ends. The CDR3 sequence: CASSLLRAQGTDTQYF. The CDR3 bases are TGTGCCAGCAGTTTATTGAGGGCCCAGGGCACAGATACGCAGTATTTT.

This sequence joins TRBV19 and TRBJ2-5; D is unclear. CDR1 and CDR2 from the germline V gene are LNHDA and SQIVND (reference sequence). This CDR3 region has 15 residues. The ends were cut back, 4 bases at V and 4 bases at J, with 16 bases in the middle. The CDR3 bases are TGTGCCAGTAGTACCACCCTTAAAGTCCGAGAGACCCAGTACTTC. Encoded protein: CASSTTLKVRETQYF.

V is TRBV7-9 and J is TRBJ2-2, with 9 nucleotides matching TRBD1. Trimming at V came to 4 bases and at J to 6 bases, leaving 15 bases not matched to a gene. This CDR3 is 18 amino acids long. Per the germline V gene, CDR1 is SEHNR and CDR2 is FQNEAQ (reference sequence). The CDR3 is CASSSSGTGLGSAGELFF. DNA of the CDR3: TGTGCCAGCAGCTCGTCCGGGACAGGGTTGGGCTCTGCCGGGGAGCTGTTTTTT.

The V call is TRBV28, the J call TRBJ2-3, with D perhaps matching TRBD1 (5 bases). Deletions cut 3 bases from V and 8 bases from J, with 12 bases between. The CDR3 has 13 amino acids. Per the germline V gene, CDR1 is MDHEN and CDR2 is SYDVKM. The CDR3 sequence is CASSLGPVGTQYF. DNA of the CDR3: TGTGCCAGCAGTTTGGGGCCGGTTGGTACGCAGTATTTT.

The rearrangement uses TRBV6-5 and TRBJ1-2; the D is unclear. Trimming took off 2 bases at V and 3 bases at J, with 16 bases between the two ends. This CDR3 region has 16 residues. Germline loops: CDR1 MNHEY, CDR2 SVGAGI. In DNA form, the CDR3 reads TGTGCCAGCAGTTACATCCTTGGGCAGGAAGACTATGGCTACACCTTC. Its protein product is CASSYILGQEDYGYTF.

About this clone: Within the sample, other DNA sequences also encode this same CDR3. The CDR3 bases are TGTGCCAGCAGCGTAGAGGGCTCCACAGATACGCAGTATTTT. Its protein is CASSVEGSTDTQYF. The V and J genes are TRBV9 and TRBJ2-3; D is unclear. The V end lost 0 bases, the J end lost 2 bases, and 7 bases lay between the germline ends. The CDR3 is 14 residues long. CDR1 and CDR2 (germline): SGDLS, YYNGEE.

The chain joins TRBV27 to TRBJ2-3; 8 nucleotides line up with TRBD1. J was trimmed by 6 bases and V by 2 bases; bases with no gene match: 10. This CDR3 comprises 16 residues. Germline V gene data show CDR1 as MNHEY and CDR2 as SMNVEV (reference sequence). CDR3 sequence: CASSLRTGSGWDTQYF. The CDR3 bases are TGTGCCAGCAGTTTAAGGACAGGGTCAGGGTGGGATACGCAGTATTTT.

This rearrangement joins TRBV18 to TRBJ2-1, with TRBD1 matching 9 bases. The germline gives CDR1 KGHSH, CDR2 LQKENI. The ends lost 3 bases at V and 6 bases at J; junction bases unmatched: 6. The CDR3 loop spans 15 amino acids. The chain's CDR3 is CASSPGTGRVNEQFF. The CDR3 DNA sequence: TGTGCCAGCTCACCCGGGACAGGGAGGGTCAATGAGCAGTTCTTC.

Worth noting for this clone: The sample has other DNA sequences that encode this CDR3 too. The rearrangement uses TRBV5-1 and TRBJ2-6, with D hard to call. The V and J ends lost 0 bases and 0 bases respectively, with 7 bases between them. The CDR3 is 16 residues long. Germline CDR1 and CDR2: SGHRS and YFSETQ. The CDR3 nucleotides are TGCGCCAGCAGCTTGGGATCCAGCTCTGGGGCCAACGTCCTGACTTTC. This sequence encodes CASSLGSSSGANVLTF.

CDR3 sequence reads: CASSSSLGTAQETQYF. The CDR3 nucleotides read TGTGCCAGCAGTTCGTCCCTCGGGACAGCGCAAGAGACCCAGTACTTC. The chain couples TRBV28 to TRBJ2-5; 7 bases map to TRBD1. Germline CDR1 reads MDHEN; CDR2 reads SYDVKM. The J segment lost 2 bases and the V segment lost 4 bases, leaving 10 bases of the junction unmatched. The CDR3 runs 16 residues.

The chain combines TRBV11-2 with TRBJ2-7; 9 bases align to TRBD1. Germline CDR1 and CDR2: SGHAT and FQNNGV. The CDR3 extends over 15 amino acids. V shed 5 bases and J 6 bases; nucleotides not matched to a gene: 11. The CDR3 region has the DNA TGTGCCAGCAGCAAAGCAGACCGGGACAGGGTCGAGCAGTACTTC. It is translated as CASSKADRDRVEQYF.

The genes are TRBV18 and TRBJ1-1, with 9 bases identical to TRBD1. Trimming took 3 bases from V and 4 from J; bases not matched to a gene: 9. The CDR3 is made up of 16 amino acids. CDR1 is KGHSH and CDR2 is LQKENI in the germline V gene. Written as DNA, the CDR3 is TGTGCCAGCTCACCGACCTGGGACAGGGCGGTCACTGAAGCTTTCTTT. Translation gives CASSPTWDRAVTEAFF. Combining the CDR3 with reference TRBV18 and TRBJ1-1 gives the whole variable domain NAGVMQNPRHLVRRRGQEARLRCSPMKGHSHVYWYRQLPEEGLKFMVYLQKENIIDESGMPKERFSAEFPKEGPSILRIQQVVRGDSAAYFCASSPTWDRAVTEAFFGQGTRLTVV.

The chain has TRBV7-6 and TRBJ2-6; 9 nucleotides agree with TRBD1. This CDR3 comprises 18 residues. CDR1 and CDR2 from the germline V gene are SGHVS and FNYEAQ. The V gene end was trimmed by 5 bases and the J gene end by 1 base; junction bases not matched to a gene: 9. The CDR3, as DNA: TGTGCCAGCAGCCCCTCCGGGACAGGGAGATCTGGGGCCAACGTCCTGACTTTC. Its translation: CASSPSGTGRSGANVLTF.